Following are 14 T cell receptor beta chains from one sample sequenced in a study of blood T cell repertoires in COVID-19. Clones were sequenced by immunoSEQ multiplex PCR, and TCRdb holds only the in-frame ones, with some missing. The table includes 300,000 to 400,000 clones, under 95% detected once. The sample consisted of PBMCs or T cells enriched from blood (not recorded which). These receptors came from a man in his 60s who had recovered from COVID-19.

V gene TRBV11-2 combines with J gene TRBJ2-2; a possible D gene is TRBD2 (6 bases). V lost 5 bases to trimming and J lost 2 bases, with 21 bases between them. The germline CDR1 and CDR2 sequences are SGHAT and FQNNGV. The CDR3 covers 18 residues. CDR3 bases: TGTGCCAGCAGCCCCATCCACGGGAGAGGGCTTAACACCGGGGAGCTGTTTTTT. This translates into CASSPIHGRGLNTGELFF.

The chain combines TRBV27 with TRBJ2-7; 12 positions match TRBD2. The junction had 5 bases not matched to a gene; V was cut back by 5 bases and J by 3 bases. In germline, CDR1 is MNHEY, CDR2 SMNVEV (reference sequence). The CDR3 consists of 15 residues. CDR3 region: CASSRTSGTGYEQYF. The CDR3 nucleotides read TGTGCCAGCAGTAGGACTAGCGGGACGGGCTACGAGCAGTACTTC.

The chain recombines TRBV3-1 (or the pseudogene TRBV3-2) with TRBJ1-2, with 8 bases identical to TRBD1. The V segment lost 1 base and the J segment 2 bases; nucleotides outside the gene matches: 6. The CDR3 contains 16 residues. The germline V gene has CDR1 LGHDT and CDR2 YNNKEL (reference sequence). CDR3 sequence reads: CASSQAGTGRNYGYTF. The CDR3 coding sequence is TGTGCCAGCAGCCAAGCAGGGACAGGAAGAAACTATGGCTACACCTTC.

The chain links TRBV5-1 to TRBJ2-1; 16 nucleotides line up with TRBD2. Trimming cost V 0 bases and J 4 bases; bases outside gene matches: 4. From germline, CDR1 is SGHRS and CDR2 YFSETQ. The CDR3 has 18 residues. The CDR3 DNA is TGCGCCAGCAGCTTGGGCGGGACTAGCGGGGGGGATTACAATGAGCAGTTCTTC. Its translation is CASSLGGTSGGDYNEQFF. Full variable domain (missing parts from reference TRBV5-1 and TRBJ2-1): KAGVTQTPRYLIKTRGQQVTLSCSPISGHRSVSWYQQTPGQGLQFLFEYFSETQRNKGNFPGRFSGRQFSNSRSEMNVSTLELGDSALYLCASSLGGTSGGDYNEQFFGPGTRLTVL.

The gene calls are TRBV9 and TRBJ1-1, with TRBD1 matching over 7 bases. Losses at the gene ends were 0 bases for V and 10 bases for J; bases not matched to a gene: 6. The CDR3 length is 13 residues. Germline assignment: CDR1 SGDLS and CDR2 YYNGEE. CDR3 nucleotide sequence: TGTGCCAGCAGCGTAGTAGGGGGCCGGGCAGCTTTCTTT. It yields the protein CASSVVGGRAAFF. The full variable domain, with the rest looked up from reference TRBV9 and TRBJ1-1, is DSGVTQTPKHLITATGQRVTLRCSPRSGDLSVYWYQQSLDQGLQFLIQYYNGEERAKGNILERFSAQQFPDLHSELNLSSLELGDSALYFCASSVVGGRAAFFGQGTRLTVV.

V is TRBV9 and J is TRBJ1-2, with TRBD1 matching 7 bases. Germline CDR1 SGDLS, CDR2 YYNGEE. The length of the CDR3 is 15 residues. The V segment lost 3 bases and the J segment 4 bases; nucleotides outside the gene matches: 9. DNA for the CDR3: TGTGCCAGCAGCGGCTTACTGGGACAGAGCTATGGCTACACCTTC. Protein: CASSGLLGQSYGYTF.

The CDR3 spells CASSFPTSGIINTQYF. CDR3 coding DNA: TGTGCCAGCAGTTTTCCAACTAGCGGGATTATAAATACGCAGTATTTT. The genes are TRBV28 and TRBJ2-3; 10 nucleotides agree with TRBD2. The CDR3 is 16 amino acids. The ends lost 3 bases at V and 7 bases at J; junction bases unmatched: 10. Germline V gene sequence: CDR1 MDHEN, CDR2 SYDVKM.

The chain is built from TRBV30 and TRBJ1-5; no firm D call. Deletions cut 5 bases from V and 4 bases from J, with 12 bases between. CDR1 and CDR2 (germline): GTSNPN, SVGIG (reference sequence). The CDR3 is 13 amino acids. CDR3 nucleotide sequence: TGTGCCTGGGGGGAGGAGGGAAATCAGCCCCAGCATTTT. It is translated as CAWGEEGNQPQHF. Variable domain in full (rest from reference TRBV30 and TRBJ1-5): SQTIHQWPATLVQPVGSPLSLECTVEGTSNPNLYWYRQAAGRGLQLLFYSVGIGQISSEVPQNLSASRPQDRQFILSSKKLLLSDSGFYLCAWGEEGNQPQHFGDGTRLSIL.

In its sample, this clone was seen once. The rearrangement uses TRBV18 and TRBJ2-7; D is unresolved. The V end was cut by 0 bases, the J end by 7 bases, with 7 bases between. The CDR3 sequence is 12 residues long. Germline V CDR1 and CDR2: KGHSH, LQKENI. The CDR3 protein is CASSPPSQEQYF. CDR3 coding DNA: TGTGCCAGCTCACCACCCTCACAGGAGCAGTACTTC.

The genes are TRBV3-1 (or the pseudogene TRBV3-2) and TRBJ2-3; D uncertain. V was cut by 1 base and J by 8 bases, with 4 bases left in between. The V gene's germline CDR1 is LGHDT and CDR2 YNNKEL (reference sequence). The CDR3 has 11 amino acids. The CDR3 region is CASSQATTQYF. The CDR3 nucleotides are TGTGCCAGCAGCCAAGCTACTACGCAGTATTTT.

A single count supports this clone. The V gene is TRBV4-2, the J gene TRBJ1-2, with 9 bases that match TRBD1. The CDR3 loop spans 19 amino acids. CDR1 is LGHNA, CDR2 YNFKEQ, per germline. V shed 0 bases and J 4 bases; nucleotides not matched to a gene: 15. CDR3 residues: CASSQETPGTGFSPYGYTF. The CDR3 DNA is TGTGCCAGCAGCCAAGAAACGCCCGGGACAGGGTTTTCTCCCTATGGCTACACCTTC.

The chain recombines TRBV2 with TRBJ1-5; 8 bases align to TRBD1. The ends lost 1 base at V and 3 bases at J; junction bases unmatched: 5. From germline, CDR1 is SNHLY and CDR2 FYNNEI. The CDR3 is 16 residues long. CDR3 nucleotide sequence: TGTGCCAGCAGTGAAGTAGGGACAGGCTTCAATCAGCCCCAGCATTTT. Translated, it gives CASSEVGTGFNQPQHF.

This clone has just one count. This chain links TRBV30 with TRBJ2-3; TRBD2 aligns across 10 bases. The ends lost 3 bases at V and 4 bases at J; junction bases unmatched: 10. The CDR3 contains 16 residues. The germline V gene encodes CDR1 GTSNPN and CDR2 SVGIG (reference sequence). This CDR3 is CAWRKYSGRSPDTQYF. The CDR3, as DNA: TGTGCCTGGAGGAAATATAGCGGGAGGTCCCCAGATACGCAGTATTTT.

Comment on this clone: One end of the junction varies from germline; a read error may be responsible. The rearrangement links TRBV5-5 to TRBJ1-4; D not certain. Germline V gives CDR1 SGHKS, CDR2 YYEKEE (reference sequence). The CDR3 is 13 amino acids. For the CDR3, the DNA is TGTGCCAGCAGTTTGGACCTAGCCAGGAAACTGTTTTTT. Translated: CASSLDLARKLFF.